This T cell receptor (beta chain) comes out of a study of radiation and T cells in renal cell carcinoma. The wider study: Nephrectomy followed 15 Gy stereotactic body radiation by 4 weeks.

Described time point: blood 2 weeks post-SBRT. The treatment denotes: 15 Gy SBRT to primary tumor, nephrectomy 4 weeks later. Libraries were prepared by immunoSEQ multiplex PCR; TCRdb keeps only in-frame clonotypes and omits some of them. Among under 150,000 clones listed, over 75% were seen once. This CDR3 is 14 amino acids long. Trimming took off 0 bases at V and 3 bases at J, with 8 bases between the two ends. Germline assignment: CDR1 SNHLY and CDR2 FYNNEI. The chain has TRBV2 and TRBJ1-2; a weak D match, TRBD1 (5 bases). The TCR originated in a woman between 55 and 75 years old with renal cell carcinoma. Sequenced material: blood, taken from a patient whose treatment included radiotherapy and nephrectomy. The CDR3 sequence is CASSEAQAYYGYTF. The CDR3 DNA reads TGTGCCAGCAGTGAAGCACAGGCTTACTATGGCTACACCTTC.